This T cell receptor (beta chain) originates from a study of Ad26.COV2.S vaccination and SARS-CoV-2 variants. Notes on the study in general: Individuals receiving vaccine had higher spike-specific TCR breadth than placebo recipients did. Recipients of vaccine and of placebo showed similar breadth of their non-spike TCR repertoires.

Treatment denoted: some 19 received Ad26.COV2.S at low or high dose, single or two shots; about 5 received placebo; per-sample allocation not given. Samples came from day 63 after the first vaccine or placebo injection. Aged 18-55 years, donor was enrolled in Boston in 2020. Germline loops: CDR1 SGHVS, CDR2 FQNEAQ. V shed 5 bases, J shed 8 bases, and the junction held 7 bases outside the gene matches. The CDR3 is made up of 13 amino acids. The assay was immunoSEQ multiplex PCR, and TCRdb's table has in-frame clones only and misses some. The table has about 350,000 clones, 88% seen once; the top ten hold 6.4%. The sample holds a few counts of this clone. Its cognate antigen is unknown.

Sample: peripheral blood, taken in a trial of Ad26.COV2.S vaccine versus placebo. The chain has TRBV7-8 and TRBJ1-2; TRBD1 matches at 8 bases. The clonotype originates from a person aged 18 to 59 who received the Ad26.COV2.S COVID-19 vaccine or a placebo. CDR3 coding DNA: TGTGCCAGCAGCACCGGACAGGGTGGCGGCTACACCTTC. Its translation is CASSTGQGGGYTF.